This T cell receptor (beta chain) comes out of a study of T cells in Graves' hyperthyroidism and ophthalmopathy. General study results and limits: Peripheral blood also featured most of the thyroid clonotypes expanded above 0.001.

Germline CDR1 is LNHNV and CDR2 is YYDKDF (reference sequence). The CDR3 spans 16 residues. Patients with ophthalmopathy all had a Clinical Activity Score of at least 3, a NOSPECS grade of at least 4 and duration under 3 months. Pregnant or lactating patients were excluded, as were those with uncontrolled infection or other autoimmune disease. About this clonotype itself: Antigen specificity is unknown. A read error may explain this, as a much larger clone is one base away.

Amplification of TCR beta CDR3 regions was performed using RNA transcripts as template. RT-PCR in the first round (using the HTBI primer set) targeted the TCR CDR3. TCRdb processed the multiplex PCR reads anew with MiXCR; each CDR3 protein has one entry. Of a few hundred thousand distinct CDR3 sequences in the sample, approximately 16% are singletons; the top ten hold roughly 3.3%. Sequencing was done on a sample of blood. This receptor was obtained from a woman aged 40 to 55 with Graves' ophthalmopathy. V and J are TRBV15 and TRBJ2-7; no clear D. Judging by the DNA end, TRBJ2-1 fits better; the J call may be wrong. The CDR3 loop is CATSRGRAASSYEQFF. CDR3 nucleotides: TGTGCCACCAGCAGAGGTAGGGCGGCGAGCTCCTACGAGCAGTTCTTC.